This T cell receptor beta chain was sequenced during a study of somatic mutations in cytotoxic T cells in rheumatoid arthritis. General observations from the study: More than 20% of CD8+ cells belonged to the largest clone in about an eighth of the 65 patients.

The CDR3 is made up of 15 amino acids. V shed 1 base and J shed 2 bases, with 9 bases lying between them. CDR1 SEHNR and CDR2 FQNEAQ come from the germline V gene (reference sequence). After CD4+ and CD8+ cells were isolated by positive magnetic bead selection, their purity was checked by flow cytometry. This table comes from immunoSEQ multiplex PCR, and its TCRdb copy is limited to in-frame clones, with some not included. Here the sample spans about 19,000 clones, around 85% being singletons. This clone is a singleton in its sample. Its antigen remains unidentified. This TCR was recovered from a woman aged 40 to 49 with rheumatoid arthritis. Sequencing used CD8+ T cells sorted from blood. The chain employs TRBV7-9 and TRBJ2-1, with D maybe TRBD2 (6 bases). The CDR3 nucleotides are TGTGCCAGCAGCTTAGGTGGCGGGACCTACAATGAGCAGTTCTTC. Translating it yields CASSLGGGTYNEQFF. Full variable domain (rest looked up from reference TRBV7-9 and TRBJ2-1): DTGVSQNPRHKITKRGQNVTFRCDPISEHNRLYWYRQTLGQGPEFLTYFQNEAQLEKSRLLSDRFSAERPKGSFSTLEIQRTEQGDSAMYLCASSLGGGTYNEQFFGPGTRLTVL.